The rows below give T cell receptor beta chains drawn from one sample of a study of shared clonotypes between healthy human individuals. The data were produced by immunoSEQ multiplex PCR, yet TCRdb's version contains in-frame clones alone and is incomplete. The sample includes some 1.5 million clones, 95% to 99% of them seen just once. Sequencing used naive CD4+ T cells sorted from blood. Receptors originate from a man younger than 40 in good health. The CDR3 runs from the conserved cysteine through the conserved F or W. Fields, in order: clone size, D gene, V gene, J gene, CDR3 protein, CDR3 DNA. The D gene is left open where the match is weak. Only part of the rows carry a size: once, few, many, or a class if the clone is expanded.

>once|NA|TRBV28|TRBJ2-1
CASSILRYYNEQFF
TGTGCCAGCAGTATCCTCCGATACTACAATGAGCAGTTCTTC
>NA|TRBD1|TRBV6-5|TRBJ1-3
CASSYQGEAGNTIYF
TGTGCCAGCAGTTACCAGGGGGAAGCCGGAAACACCATATATTTT
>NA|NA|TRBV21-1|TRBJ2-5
CASSKSQPPRPETQYF
TGTGCCAGCAGCAAATCCCAACCCCCCAGGCCAGAGACCCAGTACTTC
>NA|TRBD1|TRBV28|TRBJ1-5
CASTGGYNQPQHF
TGTGCCAGCACAGGGGGGTACAATCAGCCCCAGCATTTT
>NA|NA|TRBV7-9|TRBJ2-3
CASSPTGMSLRDTQYF
TGTGCCAGCAGCCCAACAGGGATGTCGTTACGCGATACGCAGTATTTT
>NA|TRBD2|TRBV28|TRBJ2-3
CATAGEGTDTQYF
TGTGCCACTGCGGGAGAGGGGACAGATACGCAGTATTTT
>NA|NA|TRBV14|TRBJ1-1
CASSPKPYSAEAFF
TGTGCCAGCAGCCCGAAACCGTACTCTGCTGAAGCTTTCTTT
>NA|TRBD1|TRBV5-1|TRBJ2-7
CASSPRQGGNEQYF
TGCGCCAGCAGCCCTAGACAGGGGGGGAACGAGCAGTACTTC
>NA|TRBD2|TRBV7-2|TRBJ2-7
CASSLALVGSGTGYEQYF
TGTGCCAGCAGCTTAGCGTTAGTGGGAAGCGGGACGGGCTACGAGCAGTACTTC
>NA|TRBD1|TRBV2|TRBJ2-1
CASRGQGAGNEQFF
TGTGCCAGCAGGGGACAGGGGGCAGGCAATGAGCAGTTCTTC
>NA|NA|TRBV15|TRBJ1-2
CATSGRQAYGYTF
TGTGCCACCAGTGGAAGACAGGCCTATGGCTACACCTTC
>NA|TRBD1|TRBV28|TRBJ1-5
CASSPVRGETGTGADQPQHF
TGTGCCAGCAGTCCTGTCCGGGGGGAGACCGGGACAGGGGCAGATCAGCCCCAGCATTTT
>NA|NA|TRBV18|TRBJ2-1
CASSPKTGRNEQFF
TGTGCCAGCTCACCTAAAACAGGGCGCAATGAGCAGTTCTTC
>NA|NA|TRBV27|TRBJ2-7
CASSLWGNHYEQYF
TGTGCCAGCAGTTTATGGGGCAACCACTACGAGCAGTACTTC
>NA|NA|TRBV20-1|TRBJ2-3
CSPLGDTQYF
TGCAGTCCCCTAGGGGATACGCAGTATTTT
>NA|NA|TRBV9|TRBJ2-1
CASSVGWGHEQFF
TGTGCCAGCAGCGTAGGTTGGGGGCATGAGCAGTTCTTC
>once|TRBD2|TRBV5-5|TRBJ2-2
CASILGAGTGELFF
TGTGCCAGCATTCTTGGAGCGGGAACCGGGGAGCTGTTTTTT
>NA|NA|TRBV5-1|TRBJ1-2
CASRMATSANYGYTF
TGCGCCAGCAGGATGGCCACCTCAGCTAACTATGGCTACACCTTC
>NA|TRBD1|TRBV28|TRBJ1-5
CASSLVGYRRGHQPQHF
TGTGCCAGCAGTTTGGTTGGGTATCGCAGGGGGCATCAGCCCCAGCATTTT
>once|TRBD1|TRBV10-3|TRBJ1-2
CAISEVGTVYGYTF
TGTGCCATCAGTGAGGTTGGGACAGTCTATGGCTACACCTTC
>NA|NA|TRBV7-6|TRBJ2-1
CASSLVVAEYNEQFF
TGTGCCAGCAGCTTAGTAGTAGCGGAGTACAATGAGCAGTTCTTC
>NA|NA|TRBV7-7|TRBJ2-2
CASSLTQNTGELFF
TGTGCTAGCAGCTTAACCCAAAACACCGGGGAGCTGTTTTTT
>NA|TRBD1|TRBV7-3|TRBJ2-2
CASSFSQGRGTGELFF
TGTGCCAGCAGCTTCTCACAGGGGCGAGGCACCGGGGAGCTGTTTTTT
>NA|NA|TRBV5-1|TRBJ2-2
CASSQTGVGELFF
TGCGCCAGCAGCCAAACGGGGGTCGGGGAGCTGTTTTTT
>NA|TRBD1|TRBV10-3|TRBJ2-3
CAISDGDRSSTDTQYF
TGTGCCATCAGTGATGGGGACAGGTCTAGCACAGATACGCAGTATTTT
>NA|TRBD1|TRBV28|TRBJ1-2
CASSLGTGNYGYTF
TGTGCCAGCAGTTTAGGGACAGGAAACTATGGCTACACCTTC
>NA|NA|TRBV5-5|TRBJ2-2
CASSPRSGSNTGELFF
TGTGCCAGCAGCCCGAGGAGCGGATCGAACACCGGGGAGCTGTTTTTT
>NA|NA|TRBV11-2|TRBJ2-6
CASNRPGTGANVLTF
TGTGCCAGCAATCGTCCGGGAACTGGGGCCAACGTCCTGACTTTC
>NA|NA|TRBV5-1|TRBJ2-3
CASSLEAFPQYF
TGCGCCAGCAGCTTGGAGGCCTTCCCGCAGTATTTT
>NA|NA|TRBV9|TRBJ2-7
CASSPRTDAAEQYF
TGTGCCAGCAGCCCAAGGACCGACGCCGCCGAGCAGTACTTC
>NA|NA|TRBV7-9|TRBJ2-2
CASILSRENTGELFF
TGTGCCAGCATCCTATCGAGGGAGAACACCGGGGAGCTGTTTTTT
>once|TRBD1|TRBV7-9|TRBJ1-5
CASSIETGGVNQPQHF
TGTGCCAGCAGCATCGAGACAGGGGGAGTCAATCAGCCCCAGCATTTT
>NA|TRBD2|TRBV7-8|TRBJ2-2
CASSLWEGWNTGELFF
TGTGCCAGCAGCTTATGGGAGGGTTGGAACACCGGGGAGCTGTTTTTT
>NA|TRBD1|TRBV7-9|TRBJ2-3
CASSPGDRGHNTDTQYF
TGTGCCAGCAGCCCAGGGGACAGGGGGCACAACACAGATACGCAGTATTTT
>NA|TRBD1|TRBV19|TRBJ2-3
CASSIDRGTASTDTQYF
TGTGCCAGTAGTATAGATAGGGGGACAGCTAGCACAGATACGCAGTATTTT
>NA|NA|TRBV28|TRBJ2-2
CASSFSTAGELFF
TGTGCCAGCAGTTTTTCCACGGCCGGGGAGCTGTTTTTT
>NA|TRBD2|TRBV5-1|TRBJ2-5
CASSSSGTKGETQYF
TGCGCCAGCAGCTCCTCCGGGACTAAAGGAGAGACCCAGTACTTC
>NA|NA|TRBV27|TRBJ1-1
CASSPPGARNTEAFF
TGTGCCAGCAGTCCCCCCGGGGCCAGGAACACTGAAGCTTTCTTT
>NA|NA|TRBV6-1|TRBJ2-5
CASSEGLWTQYF
TGTGCCAGCAGTGAAGGTTTGTGGACCCAGTACTTC
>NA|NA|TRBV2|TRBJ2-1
CASGLGNEQFF
TGTGCCAGCGGCCTAGGCAATGAGCAGTTCTTC
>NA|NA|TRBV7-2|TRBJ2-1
CASSSPVPGVNEQFF
TGTGCCAGCAGCTCCCCGGTCCCTGGGGTGAATGAGCAGTTCTTC
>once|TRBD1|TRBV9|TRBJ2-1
CASRTTGANEQFF
TGTGCCAGCAGGACAACAGGGGCCAATGAGCAGTTCTTC
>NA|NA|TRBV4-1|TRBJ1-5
CASSRSTVNQPQHF
TGCGCCAGCAGCAGGTCAACAGTTAATCAGCCCCAGCATTTT
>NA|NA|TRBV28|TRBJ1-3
CASSRTAAGNTIYF
TGTGCCAGCAGTCGGACAGCGGCTGGAAACACCATATATTTT
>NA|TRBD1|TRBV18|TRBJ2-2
CASSQSQRGHTGELFF
TGTGCCAGCTCTCAATCCCAGAGGGGGCACACCGGGGAGCTGTTTTTT
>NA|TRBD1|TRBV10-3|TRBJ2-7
CAISGGQGGDYEQYF
TGTGCCATCAGTGGGGGACAGGGAGGGGACTACGAGCAGTACTTC
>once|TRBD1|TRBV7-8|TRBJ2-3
CASSFAMGQGAVDTQYF
TGTGCCAGCAGCTTCGCGATGGGACAGGGGGCAGTGGATACGCAGTATTTT
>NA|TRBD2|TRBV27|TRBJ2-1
CASRRVAGVVWNEQFF
TGTGCCAGCCGGCGGGTTGCGGGGGTGGTTTGGAATGAGCAGTTCTTC
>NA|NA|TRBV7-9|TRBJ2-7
CASSFLTGGYEQYF
TGTGCCAGCAGCTTTTTGACAGGAGGGTACGAGCAGTACTTC
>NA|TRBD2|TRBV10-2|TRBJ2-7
CASTQSRLLAGARVDEQYF
TGCGCCAGCACCCAGTCTCGCTTACTAGCGGGAGCAAGGGTCGACGAGCAGTACTTC
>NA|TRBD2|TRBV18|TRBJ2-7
CASSPGLADTYEQYF
TGTGCCAGCTCCCCAGGACTAGCCGACACCTACGAGCAGTACTTC
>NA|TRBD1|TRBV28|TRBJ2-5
CASSLDRVKETQYF
TGTGCCAGCAGTTTAGACAGGGTCAAAGAGACCCAGTACTTC
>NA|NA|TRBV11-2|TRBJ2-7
CASSLAREQYF
TGTGCCAGCAGCTTAGCTCGTGAGCAGTACTTC
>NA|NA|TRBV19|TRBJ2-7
CASSIASKYEQYF
TGTGCCAGTAGTATAGCCAGTAAGTACGAGCAGTACTTC